This TCR beta chain was observed in a study of blood T cells in healthy people across ages. Every donor gave 8.5 to 10 milliliters of peripheral blood. Findings and caveats of the study: TCR beta diversity per million T cells fell roughly linearly with age. A strong correlation between TCR beta diversity and naive T cell percentage was seen.

The CDR3 loop spans 14 amino acids. Germline values: CDR1 MNHNS, CDR2 SASEGT. Primers used in a second PCR of about 7 to 12 cycles were a sample-barcoded 5' primer and a J-beta primer mix. The yield of each sample was at least 3 million CDR3-containing paired-end reads. TCRdb re-analysed the 5' RACE reads in MiXCR, keeping a single row per CDR3 protein. The data hold approximately 820,000 distinct CDR3 sequences, with 44% observed a single time. The table lists this clonotype with a count of one. No antigen is known for it. This TCR was sampled from a man in his sixties in good health. The chain carries TRBV6-1 and TRBJ2-4; 9 positions match TRBD1. TRBJ2-7 explains the end of the DNA better; the J call may be wrong. The specimen was blood. The CDR3 DNA follows: TGTGCCAGCAGAGGGACAGGGATAACCTACGAGCAGTACTTC. Translating gives CASRGTGITYEQYF.